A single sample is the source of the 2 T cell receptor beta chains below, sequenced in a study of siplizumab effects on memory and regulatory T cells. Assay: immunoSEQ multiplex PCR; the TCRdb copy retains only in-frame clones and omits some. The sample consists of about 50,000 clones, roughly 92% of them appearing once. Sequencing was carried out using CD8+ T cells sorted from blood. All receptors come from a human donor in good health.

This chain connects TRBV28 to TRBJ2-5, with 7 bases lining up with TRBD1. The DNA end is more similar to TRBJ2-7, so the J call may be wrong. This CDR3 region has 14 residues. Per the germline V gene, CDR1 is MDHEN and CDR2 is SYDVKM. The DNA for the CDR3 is TGTGCCAGCAGTCCTCTGACAGGGATCTACGAGCAGTACTTC. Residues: CASSPLTGIYEQYF.

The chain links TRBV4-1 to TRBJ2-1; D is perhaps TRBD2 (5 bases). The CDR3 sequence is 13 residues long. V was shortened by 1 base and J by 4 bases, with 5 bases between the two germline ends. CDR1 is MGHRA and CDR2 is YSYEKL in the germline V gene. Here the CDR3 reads CASSQGEYNEQFF. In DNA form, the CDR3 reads TGCGCCAGCAGCCAAGGGGAGTACAATGAGCAGTTCTTC.